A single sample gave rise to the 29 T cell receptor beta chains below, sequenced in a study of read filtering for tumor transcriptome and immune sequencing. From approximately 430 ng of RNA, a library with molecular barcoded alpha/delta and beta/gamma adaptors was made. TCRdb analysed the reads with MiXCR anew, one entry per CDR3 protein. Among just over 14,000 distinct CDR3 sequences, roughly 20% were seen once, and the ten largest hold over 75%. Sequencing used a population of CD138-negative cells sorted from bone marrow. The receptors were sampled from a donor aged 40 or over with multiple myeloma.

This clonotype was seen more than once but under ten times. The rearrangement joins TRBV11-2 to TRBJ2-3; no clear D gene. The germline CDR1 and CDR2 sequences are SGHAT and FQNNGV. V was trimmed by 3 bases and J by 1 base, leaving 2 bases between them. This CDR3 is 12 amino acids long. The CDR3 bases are TGTGCCAGCAGCTTCGGCACAGATACGCAGTATTTT. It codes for CASSFGTDTQYF.

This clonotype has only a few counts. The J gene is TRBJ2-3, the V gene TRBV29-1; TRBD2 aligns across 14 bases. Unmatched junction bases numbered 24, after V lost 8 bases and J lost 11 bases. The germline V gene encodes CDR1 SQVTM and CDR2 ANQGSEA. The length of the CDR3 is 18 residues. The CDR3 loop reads CSMEDLKGTSGGPRGQYF. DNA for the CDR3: TGCAGCATGGAGGACCTTAAAGGGACTAGCGGGGGACCGCGGGGGCAGTATTTT.

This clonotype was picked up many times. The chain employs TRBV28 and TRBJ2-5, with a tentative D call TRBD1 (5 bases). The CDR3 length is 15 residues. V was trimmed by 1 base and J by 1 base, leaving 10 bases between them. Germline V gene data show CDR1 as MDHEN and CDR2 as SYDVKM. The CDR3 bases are TGTGCCAGCAGTTTATTTTCAGGGTCCCAAGAGACCCAGTACTTC. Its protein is CASSLFSGSQETQYF.

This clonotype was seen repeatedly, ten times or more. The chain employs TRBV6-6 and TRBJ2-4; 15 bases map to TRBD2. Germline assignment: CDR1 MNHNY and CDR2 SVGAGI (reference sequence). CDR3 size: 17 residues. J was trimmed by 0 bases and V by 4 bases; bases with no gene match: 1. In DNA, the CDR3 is TGTGCCAGCAGTTGGACTAGCGGGAGGGTAGCCAAAAACATTCAGTACTTC. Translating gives CASSWTSGRVAKNIQYF.

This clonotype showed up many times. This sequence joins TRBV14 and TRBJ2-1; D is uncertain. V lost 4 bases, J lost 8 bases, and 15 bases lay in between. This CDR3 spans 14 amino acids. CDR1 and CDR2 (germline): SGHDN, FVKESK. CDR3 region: CASSLERFLDEQFF. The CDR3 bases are TGTGCCAGCAGCCTGGAAAGGTTTTTAGATGAGCAGTTCTTC.

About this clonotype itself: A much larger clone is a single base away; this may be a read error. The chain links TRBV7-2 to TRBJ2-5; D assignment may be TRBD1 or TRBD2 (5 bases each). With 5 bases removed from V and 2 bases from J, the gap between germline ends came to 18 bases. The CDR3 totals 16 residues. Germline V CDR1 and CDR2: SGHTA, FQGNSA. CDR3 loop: CASSPGPAESQETQYF. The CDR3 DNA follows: TGTGCCAGCAGCCCGGGACCAGCGGAGAGTCAAGAGACCCAGTACTTC.

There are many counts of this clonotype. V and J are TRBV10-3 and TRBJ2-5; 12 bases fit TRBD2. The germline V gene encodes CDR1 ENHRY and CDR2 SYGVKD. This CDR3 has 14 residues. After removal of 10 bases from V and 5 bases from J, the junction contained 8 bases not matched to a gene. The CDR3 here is CATLSGTSGETQYF. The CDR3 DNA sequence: TGTGCCACCTTGTCCGGGACTAGCGGGGAGACCCAGTACTTC.

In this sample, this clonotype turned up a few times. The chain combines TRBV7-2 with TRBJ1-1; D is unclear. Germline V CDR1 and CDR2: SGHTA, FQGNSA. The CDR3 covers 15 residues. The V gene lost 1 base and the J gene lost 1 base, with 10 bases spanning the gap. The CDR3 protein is CASSLGAVWNTEAFF. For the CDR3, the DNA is TGTGCCAGCAGCTTAGGGGCTGTTTGGAACACTGAAGCTTTCTTT.

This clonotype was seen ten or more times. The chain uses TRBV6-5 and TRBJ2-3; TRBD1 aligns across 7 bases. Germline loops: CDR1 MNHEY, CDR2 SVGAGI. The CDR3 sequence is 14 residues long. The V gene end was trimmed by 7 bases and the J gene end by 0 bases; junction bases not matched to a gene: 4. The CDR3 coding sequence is TGTGCCAGCAACAGGGGAGTTAGCACAGATACGCAGTATTTT. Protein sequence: CASNRGVSTDTQYF.

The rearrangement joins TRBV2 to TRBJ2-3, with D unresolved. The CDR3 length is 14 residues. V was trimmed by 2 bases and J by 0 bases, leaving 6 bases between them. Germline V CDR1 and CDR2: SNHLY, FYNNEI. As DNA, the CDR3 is TGTGCCAGCAGTGAAAATGAGAGCACAGATACGCAGTATTTT. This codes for CASSENESTDTQYF.

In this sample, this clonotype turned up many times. CDR3 sequence reads: CSAPTRSNEKLFF. The CDR3, as DNA: TGCAGTGCCCCGACCCGTTCTAATGAAAAACTGTTTTTT. The rearrangement joins TRBV20-1 to TRBJ1-4; D remains ambiguous. The CDR3 is made up of 13 amino acids. The V end was cut by 6 bases, the J end by 3 bases, with 11 bases between. Germline CDR1 DFQATT, CDR2 SNEGSKA (reference sequence).

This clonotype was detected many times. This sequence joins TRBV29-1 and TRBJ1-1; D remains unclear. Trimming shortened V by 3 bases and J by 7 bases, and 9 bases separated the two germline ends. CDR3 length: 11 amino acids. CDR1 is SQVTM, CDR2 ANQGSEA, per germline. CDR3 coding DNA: TGCAGCGTTGATTTGGGGTATGAAGCTTTCTTT. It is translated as CSVDLGYEAFF.

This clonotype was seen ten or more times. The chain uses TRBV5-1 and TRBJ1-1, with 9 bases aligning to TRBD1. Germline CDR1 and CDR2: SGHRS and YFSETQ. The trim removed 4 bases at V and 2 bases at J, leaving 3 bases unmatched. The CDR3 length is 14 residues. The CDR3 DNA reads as TGCGCCAGCAGCCCACAGGGGGCTAACACTGAAGCTTTCTTT. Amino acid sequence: CASSPQGANTEAFF.

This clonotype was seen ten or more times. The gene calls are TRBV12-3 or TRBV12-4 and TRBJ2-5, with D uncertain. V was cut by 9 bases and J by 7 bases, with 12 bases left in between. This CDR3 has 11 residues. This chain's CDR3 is CASVGKGTQYF. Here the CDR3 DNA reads TGTGCCAGTGTGGGGAAAGGGACCCAGTACTTC.

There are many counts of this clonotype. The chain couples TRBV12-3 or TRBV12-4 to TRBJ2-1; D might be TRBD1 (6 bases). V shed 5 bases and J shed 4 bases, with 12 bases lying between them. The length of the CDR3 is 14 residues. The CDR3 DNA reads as TGTGCCAGCAGTAAGGGACACTATTACAATGAGCAGTTCTTC. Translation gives CASSKGHYYNEQFF.

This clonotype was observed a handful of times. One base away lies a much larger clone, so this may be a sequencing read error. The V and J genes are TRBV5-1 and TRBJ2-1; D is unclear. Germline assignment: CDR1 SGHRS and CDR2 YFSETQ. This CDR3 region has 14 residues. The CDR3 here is CASSLDSWYNKQFF. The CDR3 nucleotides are TGCGCCAGCAGCTTGGACAGTTGGTACAATAAGCAGTTCTTC.

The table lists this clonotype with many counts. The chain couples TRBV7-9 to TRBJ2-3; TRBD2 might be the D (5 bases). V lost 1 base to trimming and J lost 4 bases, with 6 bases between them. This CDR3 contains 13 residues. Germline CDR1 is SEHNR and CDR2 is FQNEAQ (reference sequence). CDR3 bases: TGTGCCAGCAGCTTAGACGGGGCAGATACGCAGTATTTT. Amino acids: CASSLDGADTQYF.

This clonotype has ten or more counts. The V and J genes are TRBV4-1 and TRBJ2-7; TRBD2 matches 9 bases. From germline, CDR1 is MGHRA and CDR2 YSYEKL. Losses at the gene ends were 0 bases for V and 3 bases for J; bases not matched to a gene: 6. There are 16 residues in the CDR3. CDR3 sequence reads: CASSQDPGTSFYEQYF. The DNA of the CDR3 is TGCGCCAGCAGCCAAGATCCTGGGACTAGCTTCTACGAGCAGTACTTC.

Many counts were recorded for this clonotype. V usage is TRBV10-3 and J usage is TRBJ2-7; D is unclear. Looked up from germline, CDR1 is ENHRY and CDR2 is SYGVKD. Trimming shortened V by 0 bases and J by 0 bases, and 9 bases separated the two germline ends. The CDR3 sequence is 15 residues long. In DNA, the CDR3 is TGTGCCATCAGTGAGTCGGTCGCTAACTCCTACGAGCAGTACTTC. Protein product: CAISESVANSYEQYF.

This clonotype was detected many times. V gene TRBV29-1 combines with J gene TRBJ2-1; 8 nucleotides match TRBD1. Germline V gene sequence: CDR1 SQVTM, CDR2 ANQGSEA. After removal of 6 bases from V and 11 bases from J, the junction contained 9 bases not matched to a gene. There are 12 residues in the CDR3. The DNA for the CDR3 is TGCAGCGTGCAGGGGGCGCCTTCGAAGCAGTTCTTC. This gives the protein CSVQGAPSKQFF.

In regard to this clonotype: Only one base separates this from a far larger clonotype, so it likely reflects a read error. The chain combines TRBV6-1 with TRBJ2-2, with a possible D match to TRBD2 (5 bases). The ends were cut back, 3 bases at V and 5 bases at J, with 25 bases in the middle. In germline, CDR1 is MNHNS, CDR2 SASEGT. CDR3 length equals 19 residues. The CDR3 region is CASSESVLEGRGSTGELFF. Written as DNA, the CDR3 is TGTGCCAGCAGTGAGTCCGTTCTAGAGGGAAGAGGAAGTACCGGGGAGCTGTTTTTT.

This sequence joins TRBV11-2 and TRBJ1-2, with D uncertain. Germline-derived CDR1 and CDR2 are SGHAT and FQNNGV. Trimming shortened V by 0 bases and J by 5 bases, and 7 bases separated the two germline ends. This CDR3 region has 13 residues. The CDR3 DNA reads TGTGCCAGCAGCTTAGATCTTGCGTATGGCTACACCTTC. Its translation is CASSLDLAYGYTF.

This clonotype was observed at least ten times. CDR3: CATSDPGQGAGEQFF. DNA of the CDR3: TGTGCCACCAGTGATCCGGGACAGGGGGCTGGTGAGCAGTTCTTC. The rearrangement joins TRBV24-1 to TRBJ2-1; 12 positions agree with TRBD1. The CDR3 length is 15 residues. Germline CDR1 is KGHDR and CDR2 is SFDVKD. The V segment lost 3 bases and the J segment 9 bases; nucleotides outside the gene matches: 5.

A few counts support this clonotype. CDR3 amino acids: CASSPGPGMQETQYF. CDR3 coding DNA: TGCGCCAGCAGCCCCGGTCCGGGGATGCAAGAGACCCAGTACTTC. The rearrangement uses TRBV4-3 and TRBJ2-5; maybe TRBD2 (5 bases). Germline CDR1 reads LGHNA; CDR2 reads YSLEER. The CDR3 loop spans 15 amino acids. V shed 4 bases and J shed 2 bases, with 14 bases lying between them.

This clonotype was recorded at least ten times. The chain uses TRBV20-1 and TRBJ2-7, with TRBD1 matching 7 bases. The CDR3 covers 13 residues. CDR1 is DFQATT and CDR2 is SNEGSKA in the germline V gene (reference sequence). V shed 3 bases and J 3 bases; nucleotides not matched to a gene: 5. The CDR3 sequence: CSASGDRYYEQYF. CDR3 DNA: TGCAGTGCTAGTGGGGACAGATACTACGAGCAGTACTTC.

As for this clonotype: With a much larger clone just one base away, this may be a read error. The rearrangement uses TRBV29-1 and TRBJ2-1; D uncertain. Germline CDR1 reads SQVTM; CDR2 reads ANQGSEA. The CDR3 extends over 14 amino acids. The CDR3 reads CGVLGIPSYNEQFF. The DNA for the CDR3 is TGCGGCGTGCTAGGTATCCCCTCCTACAATGAGCAGTTCTTC.

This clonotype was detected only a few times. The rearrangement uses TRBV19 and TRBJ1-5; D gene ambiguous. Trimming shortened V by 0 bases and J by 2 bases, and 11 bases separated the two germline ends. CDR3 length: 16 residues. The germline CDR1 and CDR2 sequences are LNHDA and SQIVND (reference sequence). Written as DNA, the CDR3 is TGTGCCAGTAGTATAGATCGAGGGCGGGGCAATCAGCCCCAGCATTTT. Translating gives CASSIDRGRGNQPQHF.

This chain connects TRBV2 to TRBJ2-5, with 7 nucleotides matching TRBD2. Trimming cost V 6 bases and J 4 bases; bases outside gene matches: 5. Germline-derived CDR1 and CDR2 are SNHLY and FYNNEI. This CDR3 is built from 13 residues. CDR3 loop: CASSATSTETQYF. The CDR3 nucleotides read TGTGCCAGCAGCGCGACTAGCACAGAGACCCAGTACTTC.

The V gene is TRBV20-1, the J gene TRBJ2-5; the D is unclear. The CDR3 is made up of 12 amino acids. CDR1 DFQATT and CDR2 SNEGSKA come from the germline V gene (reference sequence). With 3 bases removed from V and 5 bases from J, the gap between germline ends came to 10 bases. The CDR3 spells CSASPKSETQYF. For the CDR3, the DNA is TGCAGTGCTAGTCCCAAATCGGAGACCCAGTACTTC.